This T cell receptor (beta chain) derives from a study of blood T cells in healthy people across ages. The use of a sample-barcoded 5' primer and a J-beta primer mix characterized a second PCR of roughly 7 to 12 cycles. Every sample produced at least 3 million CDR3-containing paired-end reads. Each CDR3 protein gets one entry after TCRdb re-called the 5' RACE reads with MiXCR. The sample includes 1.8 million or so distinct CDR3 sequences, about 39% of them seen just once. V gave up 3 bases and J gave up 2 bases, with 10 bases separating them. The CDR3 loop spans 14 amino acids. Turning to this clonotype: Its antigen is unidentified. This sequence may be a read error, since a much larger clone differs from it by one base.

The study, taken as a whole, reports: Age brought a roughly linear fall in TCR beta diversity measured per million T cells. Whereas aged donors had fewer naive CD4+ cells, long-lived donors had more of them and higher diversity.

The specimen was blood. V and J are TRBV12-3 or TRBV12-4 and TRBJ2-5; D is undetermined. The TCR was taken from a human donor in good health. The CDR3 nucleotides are TGTGCCAGCAGTTTTGGCGACCCTCAAGAGACCCAGTACTTC. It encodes CASSFGDPQETQYF.